Listed here are 2 T cell receptor beta chains from one sample, sequenced in a study of blood T cell repertoires in COVID-19. TCRdb's copy holds only in-frame clones and misses some; the assay was immunoSEQ multiplex PCR. The sample includes over 90,000 clones, approximately 90% of them seen just once. The sample consisted of peripheral blood. The receptors were sampled from a man in his forties or fifties with acute or convalescent COVID-19.

The J gene is TRBJ2-5, the V gene TRBV6-5, with D uncertain. This CDR3 is built from 15 residues. Per germline, CDR1 MNHEY and CDR2 SVGAGI. Trimming shortened V by 2 bases and J by 2 bases, and 12 bases separated the two germline ends. The CDR3 sequence is CASSYIRVRQETQYF. The CDR3 DNA reads TGTGCCAGCAGTTACATTCGAGTGAGACAAGAGACCCAGTACTTC.

V gene TRBV30 combines with J gene TRBJ2-5; perhaps TRBD1 as D (5 bases). V was trimmed by 2 bases and J by 4 bases, leaving 14 bases between them. The CDR3 contains 14 residues. The V gene's germline CDR1 is GTSNPN and CDR2 SVGIG (reference sequence). The CDR3 reads CAWSKGALAETQYF. CDR3 coding DNA: TGTGCCTGGAGTAAAGGGGCGCTCGCAGAGACCCAGTACTTC. The full variable domain, its missing parts supplied by reference TRBV30 and TRBJ2-5, is SQTIHQWPATLVQPVGSPLSLECTVEGTSNPNLYWYRQAAGRGLQLLFYSVGIGQISSEVPQNLSASRPQDRQFILSSKKLLLSDSGFYLCAWSKGALAETQYFGPGTRLLVL.